This T cell receptor (beta chain) was documented in a study of T cell responses to AZD1222 COVID-19 vaccine. Study-wide results and limits: Repertoires in all cases were sampled only once the peak T cell response had passed. Donors were chiefly white British, with a greater number of females, and clonal diversity was perhaps underestimated.

Germline trimming cut 5 bases from V and 3 bases from J; bases unmatched to any gene: 9. Germline lookup yields CDR1 SNHLY and CDR2 FYNNEI. The CDR3 is made up of 16 amino acids. The table came from immunoSEQ multiplex PCR; TCRdb's copy has only in-frame clones and leaves some out. The table shows about 140,000 clones, with 85% to 95% occurring only once. A word on this clone: The target antigen is unknown.

This TCR came from an adult in good health. The input for sequencing was peripheral blood, taken on day 0 of AZD1222 vaccination. The chain carries TRBV2 and TRBJ1-5; 8 positions match TRBD1. CDR3 in amino acids: CASSNQNRGYNQPQHF. The CDR3 DNA is TGTGCCAGCAGTAATCAGAACAGGGGGTACAATCAGCCCCAGCATTTT.